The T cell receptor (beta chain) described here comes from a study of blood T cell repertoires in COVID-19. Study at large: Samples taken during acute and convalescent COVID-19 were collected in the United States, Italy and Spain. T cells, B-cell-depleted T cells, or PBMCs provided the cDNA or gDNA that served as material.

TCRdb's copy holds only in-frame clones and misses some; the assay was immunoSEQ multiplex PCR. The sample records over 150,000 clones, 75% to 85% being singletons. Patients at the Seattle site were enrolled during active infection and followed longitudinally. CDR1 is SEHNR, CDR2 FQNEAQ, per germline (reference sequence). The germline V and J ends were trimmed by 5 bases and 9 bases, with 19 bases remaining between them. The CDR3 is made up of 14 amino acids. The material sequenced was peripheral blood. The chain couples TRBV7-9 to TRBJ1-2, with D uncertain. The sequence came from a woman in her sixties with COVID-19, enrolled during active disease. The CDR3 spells CASSLGHTLPRYTF. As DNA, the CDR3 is TGTGCCAGCAGCCTTGGGCACACACTTCCGCGCTACACCTTC.